This T cell receptor beta chain appears in the sequencing data of a study of PD-1 blockade in mismatch repair-deficient tumors. The TCR-sequenced patients were a few responders to pembrolizumab. The CDR3 runs 14 residues. With V trimmed by 0 bases and J by 5 bases, 4 bases remained unmatched. Per germline, CDR1 SGHNT and CDR2 YYREEE (reference sequence). Sequenced by immunoSEQ multiplex PCR; TCRdb stores in-frame clones only, minus some. The sample lists about 130,000 clones, about nine tenths occurring once. This receptor was identified in an adult with mismatch repair-deficient cancer. Specimen: peripheral blood, collected just over 70 weeks after starting pembrolizumab. The rearrangement joins TRBV5-4 to TRBJ2-5, with TRBD2 identical over 7 bases. The CDR3 DNA reads TGTGCCAGCAGCTTGGGCGCGGGAGTGGAGACCCAGTACTTC. Amino acid sequence: CASSLGAGVETQYF. The whole variable domain, remainder taken from reference TRBV5-4 and TRBJ2-5, is ETGVTQSPTHLIKTRGQQVTLRCSSQSGHNTVSWYQQALGQGPQFIFQYYREEENGRGNFPPRFSGLQFPNYSSELNVNALELDDSALYLCASSLGAGVETQYFGPGTRLLVL.